These 10 T cell receptor beta chains were all obtained from the same sample, sequenced in a study of blood T cell repertoires in COVID-19. TCRdb's table, derived via immunoSEQ multiplex PCR, lists solely in-frame clones and lacks some. The sample consists of roughly 100,000 clones, approximately 62% of them appearing once. The sequenced sample was peripheral blood. These receptors all come from a man older than 75 with acute or convalescent COVID-19.

V is TRBV6-1 and J is TRBJ1-3; a weak D match, TRBD1 (5 bases). This CDR3 is 11 amino acids long. Germline CDR1 is MNHNS and CDR2 is SASEGT. The V and J ends lost 1 base and 14 bases respectively, with 9 bases between them. The CDR3 nucleotides are TGTGCCAGCAGTGAAGAAACAGGTGTATATTTT. Translation gives CASSEETGVYF.

V and J are TRBV2 and TRBJ2-2; a possible D gene is TRBD1 (5 bases). This CDR3 spans 16 amino acids. Per germline, CDR1 SNHLY and CDR2 FYNNEI. V lost 6 bases, J lost 4 bases, and 18 bases lay in between. In DNA, the CDR3 is TGTGCCAGCAGGCCCCGCGGATCTCAGGGCACCGGGGAGCTGTTTTTT. This sequence encodes CASRPRGSQGTGELFF.

J is TRBJ2-1 and V is TRBV11-2; no clear D gene. V lost 5 bases and J lost 0, with 11 bases in between. The CDR3 contains 15 residues. The germline gives CDR1 SGHAT, CDR2 FQNNGV. CDR3 nucleotide sequence: TGTGCCAGCAGCACGACACCGAGCTCCTACAATGAGCAGTTCTTC. Its protein is CASSTTPSSYNEQFF.

The chain joins TRBV27 to TRBJ2-5; 16 bases are shared with TRBD2. The CDR3 has 20 amino acids. Germline-derived CDR1 and CDR2 are MNHEY and SMNVEV (reference sequence). The ends lost 0 bases at V and 7 bases at J; junction bases unmatched: 14. The CDR3 DNA follows: TGTGCCAGCAGTTTATCCCGGGGACTAGCGGGAGGGTCTGGACGGGGGACCCAGTACTTC. As protein: CASSLSRGLAGGSGRGTQYF.

The rearrangement links TRBV21-1 to TRBJ1-4; TRBD1 is taken as the D call from the table, unchecked against the DNA. TRBV21-1 is classified as a pseudogene. The CDR3 sequence is 16 residues long. The CDR3 region is CASSKGEFPQGRKLFF. Here the CDR3 DNA reads TGTGCCAGCAGCAAAGGTGAATTCCCCCAGGGCAGGAAACTGTTTTTT.

This clone has just a few counts. The chain uses TRBV20-1 and TRBJ2-7; no firm D call. V lost 4 bases, J lost 7 bases, and 11 bases lay in between. The length of the CDR3 is 11 residues. Germline loops: CDR1 DFQATT, CDR2 SNEGSKA (reference sequence). CDR3 bases: TGCAGTGCTACCCGGTTGAGGGAGCAGTACTTC. This encodes CSATRLREQYF.

The chain couples TRBV29-1 to TRBJ2-5; TRBD2 is a possible D gene (5 bases). Germline assignment: CDR1 SQVTM and CDR2 ANQGSEA. Trimming removed 3 bases from V and 5 bases from J, with 10 bases in between. The CDR3 extends over 12 amino acids. Here the CDR3 reads CSVDFSVETQYF. CDR3 DNA: TGCAGCGTTGATTTTAGCGTGGAGACCCAGTACTTC.

The gene calls are TRBV5-4 and TRBJ2-1, with TRBD2 identical over 8 bases. Trimming removed 2 bases from V and 6 bases from J; junction bases left unmatched: 4. The CDR3 extends over 14 amino acids. Per germline, CDR1 SGHNT and CDR2 YYREEE (reference sequence). CDR3 loop: CASSLAGDFNEQFF. The CDR3 nucleotides are TGTGCCAGCAGCTTAGCGGGAGATTTCAATGAGCAGTTCTTC.

J is TRBJ1-3 and V is TRBV19; the D is unclear. V was pared by 3 bases and J by 8 bases, with 14 bases between. This CDR3 has 14 residues. Germline assignment: CDR1 LNHDA and CDR2 SQIVND (reference sequence). CDR3 amino acids: CASSIDRGLDTIYF. The DNA for the CDR3 is TGTGCCAGTAGTATCGACCGGGGTTTGGACACCATATATTTT.

This clone is a singleton in its sample. The chain employs TRBV21-1 and TRBJ2-7; the tabulated D call, TRBD2, remains unverified against the DNA. TRBV21-1 is a pseudogene segment. The CDR3 length is 16 residues. The CDR3 DNA reads TGTGCCAGCAGCAAACCCCCCAGCGGGGGAGGGTACGAGCAGTACTTC. It encodes CASSKPPSGGGYEQYF.